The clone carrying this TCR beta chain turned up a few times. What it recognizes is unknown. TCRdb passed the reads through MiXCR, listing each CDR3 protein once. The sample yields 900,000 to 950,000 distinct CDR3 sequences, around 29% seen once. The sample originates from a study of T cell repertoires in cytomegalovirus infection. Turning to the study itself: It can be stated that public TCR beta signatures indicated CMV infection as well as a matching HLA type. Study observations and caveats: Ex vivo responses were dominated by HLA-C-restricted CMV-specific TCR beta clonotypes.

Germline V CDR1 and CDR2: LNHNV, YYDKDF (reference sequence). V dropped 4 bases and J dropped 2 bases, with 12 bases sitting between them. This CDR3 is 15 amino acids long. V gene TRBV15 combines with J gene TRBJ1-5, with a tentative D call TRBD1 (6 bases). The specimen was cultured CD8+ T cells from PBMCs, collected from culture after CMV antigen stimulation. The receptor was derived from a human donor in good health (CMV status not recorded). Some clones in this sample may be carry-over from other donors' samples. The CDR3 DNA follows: TGTGCCACCAGCATGGGCAGGGGTGGCAATCAGCCCCAGCATTTT. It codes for CATSMGRGGNQPQHF.